Each of the 20 T cell receptor beta chains below was sequenced from the same sample in a study of early stage breast cancer tumors. Assay used: immunoSEQ multiplex PCR; TCRdb lists only in-frame clones, some missing. The data show around 31,000 clones, roughly 80% seen once. Sequenced material: breast tumor tissue. The receptors shown here come from a person aged 30-39 years with breast cancer.

This clone was counted only a few times. The chain links TRBV13 to TRBJ2-7, with TRBD2 matching 9 bases. With 5 bases clipped from V and 0 bases from J, the junction kept 11 bases outside the gene matches. CDR1 is PRHDT, CDR2 FYEKMQ, per germline (reference sequence). The CDR3 contains 17 residues. In DNA form, the CDR3 reads TGTGCCAGCAGCCTCGGGGGGGCGGGAGGGACCTCCTACGAGCAGTACTTC. Amino acid sequence: CASSLGGAGGTSYEQYF. The full variable domain, with the rest looked up from reference TRBV13 and TRBJ2-7, is AAGVIQSPRHLIKEKRETATLKCYPIPRHDTVYWYQQGPGQDPQFLISFYEKMQSDKGSIPDRFSAQQFSDYHSELNMSSLELGDSALYFCASSLGGAGGTSYEQYFGPGTRLTVT.

The genes are TRBV7-2 and TRBJ2-5; 7 positions match TRBD1. The V gene's germline CDR1 is SGHTA and CDR2 FQGNSA. V lost 5 bases, J lost 1 base, and 7 bases stayed unmatched. The CDR3 sequence is 15 residues long. CDR3 protein: CASSRTGAFQETQYF. DNA of the CDR3: TGTGCCAGCAGCCGCACAGGGGCCTTCCAAGAGACCCAGTACTTC.

This clone has just one count. The chain is built from TRBV28 and TRBJ2-7; weak D call: TRBD2 (5 bases). Looked up from germline, CDR1 is MDHEN and CDR2 is SYDVKM. The CDR3 loop spans 15 amino acids. The ends were cut back, 4 bases at V and 3 bases at J, with 16 bases in the middle. CDR3 nucleotides: TGTGCCAGCAGTTCGGACTCTTTCTCCCTCTACGAGCAGTACTTC. It is translated as CASSSDSFSLYEQYF.

The chain recombines TRBV7-9 with TRBJ2-2, with a weak D call TRBD2 (6 bases). The germline V gene has CDR1 SEHNR and CDR2 FQNEAQ (reference sequence). This CDR3 is built from 19 residues. The V and J ends lost 6 bases and 5 bases respectively, with 28 bases between them. CDR3 region: CASRPNVRDFHPGTGELFF. The DNA for the CDR3 is TGTGCCAGCAGACCAAACGTCCGGGACTTCCACCCGGGAACCGGGGAGCTGTTTTTT.

Points on this clone: One end of the junction fails to match germline, which may point to a read error. The V and J genes are TRBV29-1 and TRBJ2-2; D unresolved. The germline gives CDR1 SQVTM, CDR2 ANQGSEA. This CDR3 contains 12 residues. Here the CDR3 reads CLGSVGFGELFF. The CDR3 nucleotides read TGTTTGGGTTCGGTGGGGTTCGGGGAGCTGTTTTTT.

The chain carries TRBV5-5 and TRBJ2-1; 7 nucleotides match TRBD1. V lost 1 base, J lost 3 bases, and 4 bases stayed unmatched. The CDR3 is 15 residues long. Germline V gene sequence: CDR1 SGHKS, CDR2 YYEKEE (reference sequence). DNA for the CDR3: TGTGCCAGCAGCTTGAGCCAGGGGGTCTACAATGAGCAGTTCTTC. Its translation is CASSLSQGVYNEQFF.

The V gene is TRBV25-1, the J gene TRBJ2-7; 7 bases agree with TRBD1. The CDR3 has 13 residues. After removal of 4 bases from V and 0 bases from J, the junction contained 0 bases not matched to a gene. CDR1 MGHDK and CDR2 SYGVNS come from the germline V gene. CDR3 DNA: TGTGCCAGCAGTGGGGACAGCTCCTACGAGCAGTACTTC. It yields the protein CASSGDSSYEQYF.

This clone is judged medium-sized. V and J are TRBV5-1 and TRBJ2-1; no firm D call. Between the trimmed V and J ends, which lost 4 bases and 8 bases, there was a span of 13 bases. CDR1 and CDR2 (germline): SGHRS, YFSETQ. The CDR3 loop spans 13 amino acids. The CDR3: CASSGMLAYEQFF. CDR3 DNA: TGCGCCAGCAGCGGAATGTTAGCCTATGAGCAGTTCTTC.

V gene TRBV2 combines with J gene TRBJ1-5; 7 positions match TRBD1. V lost 6 bases and J lost 3; bases outside the gene matches: 5. The CDR3 is 14 residues long. In germline, CDR1 is SNHLY, CDR2 FYNNEI. The CDR3, as DNA: TGTGCCAGCAGCCCGACAGGGATCAATCAGCCCCAGCATTTT. Translated, it gives CASSPTGINQPQHF.

This clone occurred a few times. The chain joins TRBV2 to TRBJ1-2, with no clear D. Germline V gives CDR1 SNHLY, CDR2 FYNNEI. V gave up 0 bases and J gave up 8 bases, with 16 bases separating them. CDR3 length equals 15 residues. The CDR3 spells CASSEAREGSLGYTF. Written as DNA, the CDR3 is TGTGCCAGCAGTGAAGCTAGGGAGGGATCATTGGGCTACACCTTC. Full variable domain (missing parts from reference TRBV2 and TRBJ1-2): EPEVTQTPSHQVTQMGQEVILRCVPISNHLYFYWYRQILGQKVEFLVSFYNNEISEKSEIFDDQFSVERPDGSNFTLKIRSTKLEDSAMYFCASSEAREGSLGYTFGSGTRLTVV.

The chain couples TRBV27 to TRBJ1-1, with D possibly TRBD1 on 6 matching bases. CDR1 is MNHEY, CDR2 SMNVEV, per germline (reference sequence). V was clipped by 5 bases and J by 6 bases, with 16 bases between them. This CDR3 contains 14 residues. CDR3 loop: CASSERGGWAEAFF. As DNA, the CDR3 is TGTGCCAGCAGTGAGAGGGGGGGGTGGGCTGAAGCTTTCTTT.

This clone was seen only once. The V call is TRBV5-6, the J call TRBJ2-7; D possibly uses TRBD1 or TRBD2 (5 bases each). Germline CDR1 and CDR2: SGHDT and YYEEEE. V was shortened by 1 base and J by 5 bases, with 16 bases between the two germline ends. The CDR3 has 15 amino acids. For the CDR3, the DNA is TGTGCCAGCAGCTTGCGAGGGTCAGGGCTCGACGAGCAGTACTTC. Its translation: CASSLRGSGLDEQYF.

The chain recombines TRBV7-8 with TRBJ1-6, with D unclear. V lost 2 bases, J lost 8 bases, and 7 bases lay in between. CDR3 size: 13 residues. CDR1 is SGHVS, CDR2 FQNEAQ, per germline. The CDR3 loop reads CASSLSPDSPLHF. The CDR3 bases are TGTGCCAGCAGCTTAAGTCCGGATTCACCCCTCCACTTT.

This sequence joins TRBV6-5 and TRBJ1-2; D not resolved. This CDR3 has 12 residues. V was pared by 2 bases and J by 8 bases, with 9 bases between. Germline V CDR1 and CDR2: MNHEY, SVGAGI. CDR3 nucleotides: TGTGCCAGCAGTTACGCACAAGGGGGCTACACCTTC. It translates to CASSYAQGGYTF.

The rearrangement links TRBV6-1 to TRBJ1-5; D uncertain. There are 16 residues in the CDR3. Per germline, CDR1 MNHNS and CDR2 SASEGT. Trimming cost V 4 bases and J 4 bases, with 17 bases left between them. DNA for the CDR3: TGTGCCAGCAGTGTCCAGTCAGAGCCATGGAATCAGCCCCAGCATTTT. Translated: CASSVQSEPWNQPQHF.

The gene calls are TRBV11-1 and TRBJ2-5; no firm D call. From germline, CDR1 is SGHAT and CDR2 FQDESV (reference sequence). The CDR3 runs 13 residues. V shed 5 bases and J shed 5 bases, with 12 bases lying between them. The CDR3 reads CASSRSNIETQYF. CDR3 sequence (DNA): TGTGCCAGCAGCAGAAGCAATATTGAGACCCAGTACTTC.

This chain joins TRBV5-6 and TRBJ1-3; D not resolved. Germline V gene sequence: CDR1 SGHDT, CDR2 YYEEEE. The CDR3 is 15 amino acids. With 4 bases removed from V and 4 bases from J, the gap between germline ends came to 15 bases. This CDR3 reads CASSPTWTQGNTIYF. The CDR3 DNA follows: TGTGCCAGCAGCCCTACGTGGACGCAAGGAAACACCATATATTTT.

By its share, this clone is medium-sized. This chain uses TRBV7-9 with TRBJ1-1; the D is unclear. The CDR3 totals 13 residues. CDR1 and CDR2 from the germline V gene are SEHNR and FQNEAQ (reference sequence). Trimming took 0 bases from V and 7 from J, leaving 9 bases between them. This CDR3 reads CASSLAGYYEAFF. The CDR3 DNA reads as TGTGCCAGCAGCTTAGCGGGTTACTATGAAGCTTTCTTT.

The genes are TRBV19 and TRBJ2-2; 13 nucleotides line up with TRBD2. Germline loops: CDR1 LNHDA, CDR2 SQIVND (reference sequence). V lost 2 bases to trimming and J lost 7 bases; unmatched junction nucleotides: 4. CDR3 length: 16 residues. The CDR3 loop is CASSITSGRAHGELFF. The CDR3 DNA reads as TGTGCCAGTAGTATAACTAGCGGGAGGGCCCACGGGGAGCTGTTTTTT.

The chain employs TRBV30 and TRBJ2-7; D gene ambiguous. CDR1 is GTSNPN, CDR2 SVGIG, per germline (reference sequence). The ends were cut back, 2 bases at V and 1 base at J, with 3 bases in the middle. The CDR3 has 11 residues. CDR3 nucleotide sequence: TGTGCCTGGAGTCATTCCTACGAGCAGTACTTC. As protein: CAWSHSYEQYF.